The sequence of this TCR beta chain was determined in a study of T-cell reconstitution after alpha-beta-depleted transplantation in children. V was trimmed by 3 bases and J by 4 bases, leaving 9 bases between them. The length of the CDR3 is 13 residues. Germline loops: CDR1 DFQATT, CDR2 SNEGSKA (reference sequence). This clonotype showed up many times. Unique molecular identifiers were used in preparing the TCRbeta library. TCRdb recomputed calls from the PCR reads with MiXCR, one row per CDR3 protein. The sample includes 200,000 to 250,000 distinct CDR3 sequences, around 9.5% seen only once; the top ten take over 5.5%.

V usage is TRBV20-1 and J usage is TRBJ2-2, with a tentative D call TRBD1 (5 bases). The sequence was obtained from a human donor who donated a stem cell graft to a child with acute lymphoblastic leukemia. This sample comprised PBMCs from the stem cell graft donor, obtained from the stem cell graft. For the CDR3, the DNA is TGCAGTGCTAGGCTGCAGGGCACCGGGGAGCTGTTTTTT. Amino acid sequence: CSARLQGTGELFF.